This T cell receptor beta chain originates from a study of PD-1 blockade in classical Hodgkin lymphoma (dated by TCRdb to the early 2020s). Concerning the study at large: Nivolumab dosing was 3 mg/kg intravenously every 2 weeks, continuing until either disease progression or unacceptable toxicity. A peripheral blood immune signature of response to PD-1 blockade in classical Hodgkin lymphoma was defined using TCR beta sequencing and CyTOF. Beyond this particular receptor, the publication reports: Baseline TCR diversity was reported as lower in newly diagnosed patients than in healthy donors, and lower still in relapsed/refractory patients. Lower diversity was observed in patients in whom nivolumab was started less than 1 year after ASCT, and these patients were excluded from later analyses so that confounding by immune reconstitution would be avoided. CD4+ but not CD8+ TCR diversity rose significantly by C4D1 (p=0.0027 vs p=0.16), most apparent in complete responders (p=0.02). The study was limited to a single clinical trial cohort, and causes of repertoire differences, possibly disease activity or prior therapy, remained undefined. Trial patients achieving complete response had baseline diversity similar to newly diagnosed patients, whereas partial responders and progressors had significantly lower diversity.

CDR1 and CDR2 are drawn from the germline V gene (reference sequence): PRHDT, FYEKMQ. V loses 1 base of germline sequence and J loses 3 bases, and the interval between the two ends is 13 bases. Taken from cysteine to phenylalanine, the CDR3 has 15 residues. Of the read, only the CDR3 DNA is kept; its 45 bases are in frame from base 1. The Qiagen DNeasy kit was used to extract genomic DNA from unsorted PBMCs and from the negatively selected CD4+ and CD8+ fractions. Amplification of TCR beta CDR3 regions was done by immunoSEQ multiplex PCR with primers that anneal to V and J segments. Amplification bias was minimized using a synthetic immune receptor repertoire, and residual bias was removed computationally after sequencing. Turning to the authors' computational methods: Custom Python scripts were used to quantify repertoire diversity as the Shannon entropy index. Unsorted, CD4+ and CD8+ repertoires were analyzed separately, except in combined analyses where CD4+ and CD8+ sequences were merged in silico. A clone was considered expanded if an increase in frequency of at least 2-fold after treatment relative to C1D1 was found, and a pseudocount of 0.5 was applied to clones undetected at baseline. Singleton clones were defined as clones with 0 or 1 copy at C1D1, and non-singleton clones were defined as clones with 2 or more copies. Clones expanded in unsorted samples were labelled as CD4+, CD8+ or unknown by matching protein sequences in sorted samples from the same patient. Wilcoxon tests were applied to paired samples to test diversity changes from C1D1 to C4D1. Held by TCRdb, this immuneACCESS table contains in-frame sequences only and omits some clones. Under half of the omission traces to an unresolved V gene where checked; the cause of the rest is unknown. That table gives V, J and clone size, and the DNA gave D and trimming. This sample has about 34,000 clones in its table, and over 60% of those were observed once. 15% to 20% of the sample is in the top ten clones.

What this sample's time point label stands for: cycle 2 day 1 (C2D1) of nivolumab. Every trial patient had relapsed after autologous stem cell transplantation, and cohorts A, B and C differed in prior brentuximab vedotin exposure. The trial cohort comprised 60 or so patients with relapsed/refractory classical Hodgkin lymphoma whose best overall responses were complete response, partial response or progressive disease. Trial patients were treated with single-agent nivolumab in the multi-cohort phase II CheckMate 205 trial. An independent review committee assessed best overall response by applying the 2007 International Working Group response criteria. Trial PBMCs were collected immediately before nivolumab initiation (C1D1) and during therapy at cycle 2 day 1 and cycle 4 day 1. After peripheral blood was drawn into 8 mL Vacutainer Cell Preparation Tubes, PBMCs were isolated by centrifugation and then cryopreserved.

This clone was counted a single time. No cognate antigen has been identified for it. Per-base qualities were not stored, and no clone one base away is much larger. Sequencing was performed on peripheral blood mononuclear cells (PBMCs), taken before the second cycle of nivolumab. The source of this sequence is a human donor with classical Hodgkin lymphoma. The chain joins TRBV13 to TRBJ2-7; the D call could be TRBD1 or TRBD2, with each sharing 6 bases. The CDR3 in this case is CASSLAGAGNYEQYF. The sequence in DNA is TGTGCCAGCAGCTTAGCGGGGGCGGGGAACTACGAGCAGTACTTC. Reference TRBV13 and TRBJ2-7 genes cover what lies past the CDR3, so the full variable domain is AAGVIQSPRHLIKEKRETATLKCYPIPRHDTVYWYQQGPGQDPQFLISFYEKMQSDKGSIPDRFSAQQFSDYHSELNMSSLELGDSALYFCASSLAGAGNYEQYFGPGTRLTVT.